The present T cell receptor (beta chain) was sequenced within a study of radiotherapy plus CTLA-4 blockade in lung cancer. Study context: Objective responses arose in about 18% of patients, and 25% to 35% experienced disease control.

Ipilimumab CTLA-4 blockade and focal radiation were given to patients with chemo-refractory metastatic non-small-cell lung cancer. For this clone: What it binds is unknown.

Study results and caveats: Blood TCR clones of tumor origin expanded after radiotherapy plus ipilimumab.

Trimming removed 2 bases from V and 5 bases from J; junction bases left unmatched: 8. Per germline, CDR1 SGHKS and CDR2 YYEKEE (reference sequence). CDR3 length: 15 amino acids. The method was immunoSEQ multiplex PCR; TCRdb's version includes in-frame clones alone and lacks a portion of them. The sample shows approximately 40,000 clones, about 74% of them seen only once. This chain uses TRBV5-5 with TRBJ2-3; TRBD2 matches 7 bases. This receptor was obtained from a human donor with non-small cell lung cancer whose response to radiotherapy plus ipilimumab could not be evaluated. Sequenced here: peripheral blood, sampled from a patient treated with radiotherapy plus ipilimumab. CDR3 DNA sequence: TGTGCCAGCAGCTTTAGTAGGGGAGGGGTAGATACGCAGTATTTT. It translates to CASSFSRGGVDTQYF.